This TCR beta chain is from a study of beta chain features in type 1 diabetes. Concerning this clone itself: What it binds is not known.

Per donor, one heparinised blood draw averaged approximately 110 mL. Based on CD45RO/CCR7/CD25/CD127/CD95/CD27, CD4+ regulatory, stem cell-like memory, naive and central memory cells were sorted. General observations from the study: Researchers report that Type 1 diabetes patients had moderately but significantly shorter TCRB CDR3s across all four CD4+ subsets. It was among patients, rather than healthy donors, that naive, central memory and Treg TCRB repertoires appeared more similar.

All of the isolated RNA was reverse transcribed, so expressed TCRB transcripts were sequenced. Assay used: immunoSEQ multiplex PCR; TCRdb lists only in-frame clones, some missing. The profile shows under 90,000 clones, under 35% of them singletons. CDR1 and CDR2 (germline): MGHDK, SYGVNS. The germline V and J ends were trimmed by 0 bases and 0 bases, with 15 bases remaining between them. The CDR3 covers 18 residues. Sequencing was done on a sample of stem cell memory CD4+ T cells from blood. The J gene is TRBJ2-1, the V gene TRBV25-1; D remains ambiguous. The sequence derives from a woman between 18 and 29 years old in good health. The CDR3 coding sequence is TGTGCCAGCAGTGAATATACCCCGACTGCAAGCTCCTACAATGAGCAGTTCTTC. This gives the protein CASSEYTPTASSYNEQFF.